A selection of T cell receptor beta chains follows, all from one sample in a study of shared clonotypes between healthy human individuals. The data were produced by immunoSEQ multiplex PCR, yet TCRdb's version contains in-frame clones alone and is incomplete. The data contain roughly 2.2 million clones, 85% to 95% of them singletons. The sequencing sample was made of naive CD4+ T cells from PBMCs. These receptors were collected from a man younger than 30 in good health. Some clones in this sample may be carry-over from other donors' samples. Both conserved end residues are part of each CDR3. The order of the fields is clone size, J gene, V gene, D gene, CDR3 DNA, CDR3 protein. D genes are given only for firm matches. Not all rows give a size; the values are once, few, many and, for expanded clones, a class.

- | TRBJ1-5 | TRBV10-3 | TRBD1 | TGTGCCATCAGTGAAAGACAGGGTGGGAATCAGCCCCAGCATTTT | CAISERQGGNQPQHF
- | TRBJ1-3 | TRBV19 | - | TGTGCCAGTATCCATCGAGAGGGGAGAACCATATATTTT | CASIHREGRTIYF
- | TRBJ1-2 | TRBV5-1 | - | TGCGCCAGCAGCCCCCCCGGAAAGAATGGCTACACCTTC | CASSPPGKNGYTF
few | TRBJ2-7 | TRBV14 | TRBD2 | TGTGCCAGCAGCCAAGATTTGGGGCTAGCGGTGGAGCAGTACTTC | CASSQDLGLAVEQYF
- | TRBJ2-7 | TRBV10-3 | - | TGTGCCACAGGAGGGGGCTACGAGCAGTACTTC | CATGGGYEQYF
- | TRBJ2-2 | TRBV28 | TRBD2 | TGTGCCAGTGGGGGACATAGCGGGAGGGCCCTCAGCACCGGGGAGCTGTTTTTT | CASGGHSGRALSTGELFF
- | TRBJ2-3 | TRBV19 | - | TGTGCCAGTAGTATAGGAGAAGATACGCAGTATTTT | CASSIGEDTQYF
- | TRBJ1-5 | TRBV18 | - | TGTGCCAGCTCGCCTGACAGGATCAATCAGCCCCAGCATTTT | CASSPDRINQPQHF
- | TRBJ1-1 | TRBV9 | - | TGTGCCAGCAGCGTAGTCCCGAACACTGAAGCTTTCTTT | CASSVVPNTEAFF
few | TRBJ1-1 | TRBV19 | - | TGTGCCAGTAGTCCGACAGTCGTGAACACTGAAGCTTTCTTT | CASSPTVVNTEAFF
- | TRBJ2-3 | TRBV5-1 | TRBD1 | TGCGCCAGCAGCTTCGCCGGGACAGGGGGCACAGATACGCAGTATTTT | CASSFAGTGGTDTQYF
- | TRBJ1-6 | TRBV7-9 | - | TGTGCCAGCAGCTATATGAACCCGGGAGACCTTTCACCCCTCCACTTT | CASSYMNPGDLSPLHF
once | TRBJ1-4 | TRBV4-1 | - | TGCGCCAGCAGCCCCGGAGGGCGTAATGAAAAACTGTTTTTT | CASSPGGRNEKLFF
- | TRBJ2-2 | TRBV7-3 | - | TGTGCCAGCAGCCTTCTAGGGGCTGCGAACACCGGGGAGCTGTTTTTT | CASSLLGAANTGELFF
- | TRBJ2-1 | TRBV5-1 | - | TGCGCCAGCAGCTCAATTTACAGGGCGCTAGGATCCTACAATGAGCAGTTCTTC | CASSSIYRALGSYNEQFF
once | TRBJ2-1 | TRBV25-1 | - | TGTGCCAGCAGTGAATTCTCGTTGGGGGAGCAGTTCTTC | CASSEFSLGEQFF
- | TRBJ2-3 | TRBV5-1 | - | TGCGCCAGCTTCAAGGGAGGCAGCACAGATACGCAGTATTTT | CASFKGGSTDTQYF
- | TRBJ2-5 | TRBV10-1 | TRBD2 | TGCGCCAGCAATCGACTAGCGGGAGGACTGGAGACCCAGTACTTC | CASNRLAGGLETQYF
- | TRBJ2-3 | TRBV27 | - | TGTGCCAGCAGTAACCCCAGGAGCACCACAGATACGCAGTATTTT | CASSNPRSTTDTQYF
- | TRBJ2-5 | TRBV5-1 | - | TGCGCCAGCAGCTTGCGTGGTCAAGAGACCCAGTACTTC | CASSLRGQETQYF
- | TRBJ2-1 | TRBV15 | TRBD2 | TGTGCCACCAGCAGAGAAGCTAGCGGGACAGTTTTCGATGAGCAGTTCTTC | CATSREASGTVFDEQFF
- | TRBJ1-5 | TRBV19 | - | TGTGCCAGTAGTCAGGGAAATCAGCCCCAGCATTTT | CASSQGNQPQHF
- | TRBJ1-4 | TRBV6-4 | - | TGTGCCAGCAGTACAGGGACGAGATTTATTGCAACTAATGAAAAACTGTTTTTT | CASSTGTRFIATNEKLFF
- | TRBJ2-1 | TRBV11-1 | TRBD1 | TGTGCCAGCAGCTTAGGGGACAGGGCTTACAATGAGCAGTTCTTC | CASSLGDRAYNEQFF
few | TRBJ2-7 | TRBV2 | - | TGTGCCAGCGATCAGGGTCGGGAGCAGTACTTC | CASDQGREQYF
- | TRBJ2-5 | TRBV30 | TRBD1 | TGTGCCTGGAGTCGGGACAGACAAGAGACCCAGTACTTC | CAWSRDRQETQYF
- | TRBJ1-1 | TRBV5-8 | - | TGTGCCAGCAGCTTGGCTCCAATGTTTTCAGTAGAAGCTTTCTTT | CASSLAPMFSVEAFF
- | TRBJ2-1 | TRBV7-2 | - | TGTGCCAGCAGCTTAAACGGGTGGGAGCAGTTCTTC | CASSLNGWEQFF
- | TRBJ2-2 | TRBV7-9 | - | TGTGCCAGCACCTCGATGGGGCTAGCGTCTGGGGAGCTGTTTTTT | CASTSMGLASGELFF
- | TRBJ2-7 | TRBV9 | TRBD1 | TGTGCCAGCAGCGTAGAAGACAGGGAAGTGCAGTACTTC | CASSVEDREVQYF